This T cell receptor beta chain emerged from a study of siplizumab effects on memory and regulatory T cells. Overall study results and limits: Naive T cells appeared more varied than memory cells and looked like key alloresponse contributors. Siplizumab cultures yielded proliferating Tregs whose suppressive function was not confirmed.

In each sample, approximately 90,000 TCR templates were assayed. Profiling relied on immunoSEQ multiplex PCR, and the TCRdb table lists in-frame clones only, not all of them. The sample contains about 100,000 clones, just over 90% of which appear only once. Losses at the gene ends were 3 bases for V and 2 bases for J; bases not matched to a gene: 4. The CDR3 is 16 residues long. In germline, CDR1 is SGHDN, CDR2 FVKESK. Remarks on this clone: Antigen unknown.

The V call is TRBV14, the J call TRBJ1-4, with 9 bases identical to TRBD1. This TCR derives from a human donor in good health. Sequenced: Tregs sorted from blood. As DNA, the CDR3 is TGTGCCAGCAGCCAGTACAGGGGGCCCACTAATGAAAAACTGTTTTTT. It yields the protein CASSQYRGPTNEKLFF.